This T cell receptor beta chain was recorded in a study of cytomegalovirus exposure and HLA in healthy donors. Germline V gives CDR1 SGHNT, CDR2 YYREEE (reference sequence). Deletions cut 1 base from V and 4 bases from J, with 14 bases between. The length of the CDR3 is 15 residues. The PCR used 60 Vbeta and 13 Jbeta primers. TCRdb keeps only in-frame clones here, not all; method: immunoSEQ multiplex PCR. Of about 210,000 clones listed, 82% are singletons. This clone was recorded a few times. The clonotype originates from a man aged 35 to 55 in good health and CMV-seropositive. Sample: PBMCs. The chain employs TRBV5-4 and TRBJ2-5; a possible D gene is TRBD1 (5 bases). The CDR3 region has the DNA TGTGCCAGCAGCTTGCGGCAGGGTGGAGCAGAGACCCAGTACTTC. This sequence encodes CASSLRQGGAETQYF.